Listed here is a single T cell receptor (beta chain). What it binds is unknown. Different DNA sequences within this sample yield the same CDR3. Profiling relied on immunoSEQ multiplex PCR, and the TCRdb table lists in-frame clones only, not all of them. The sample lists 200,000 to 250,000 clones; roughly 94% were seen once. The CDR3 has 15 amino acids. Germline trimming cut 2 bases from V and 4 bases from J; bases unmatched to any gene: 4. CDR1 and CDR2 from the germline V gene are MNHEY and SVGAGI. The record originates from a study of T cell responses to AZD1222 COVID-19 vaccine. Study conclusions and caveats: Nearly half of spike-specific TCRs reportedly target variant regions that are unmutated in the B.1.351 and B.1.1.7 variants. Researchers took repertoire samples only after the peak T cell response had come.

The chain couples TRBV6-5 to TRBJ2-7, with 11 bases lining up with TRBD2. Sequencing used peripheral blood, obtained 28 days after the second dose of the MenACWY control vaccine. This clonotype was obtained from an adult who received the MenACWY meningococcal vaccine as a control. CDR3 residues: CASSYGLAGGYEQYF. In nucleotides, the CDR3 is TGTGCCAGCAGTTACGGCCTAGCGGGAGGTTACGAGCAGTACTTC.